The clone carrying this TCR beta chain showed up many times. Its antigen is unidentified. This specimen comes from a study of CD8 T cells in ankylosing spondylitis. Overall study results and limits: In reactive arthritis synovial fluid and blood, some motif variants had been reported before. Among TCR beta sequences, a motif of several highly homologous variants appeared characteristic of ankylosing spondylitis blood. Disease-linked clones were reportedly significantly enriched in matched ankylosing spondylitis synovial fluid.

TCRdb redid the calling of the 5' RACE reads with MiXCR, one entry per CDR3 protein. This sample yields some 800,000 distinct CDR3 sequences, of which over 9.5% are seen a single time; just over 0.5% belongs to the top ten. Germline CDR1 and CDR2: MRHNA and SNTAGT. This CDR3 comprises 14 residues. V lost 4 bases to trimming and J lost 4 bases, with 12 bases between them. The source of this sequence is a male donor with ankylosing spondylitis. V and J are TRBV6-4 and TRBJ2-3; D is ambiguous. The sequencing sample was made of blood, either unsorted or a sorted T cell fraction (not recorded which). The DNA of the CDR3 is TGTGCCAGCAGTGCCAATCCCCAGGCAGATACGCAGTATTTT. This sequence encodes CASSANPQADTQYF.